This TCR beta chain originates from a study of cytomegalovirus exposure and HLA in healthy donors. The study's findings and limits: The records held CMV serostatus as the only immune exposure information. The authors considered a cluster of highly shared sequence variants likely to be a sequencing artifact. An analysis that was carried out later associated approximately 17,000 TCR beta sequences with HLA alleles at 0.05 false discovery rate. Later analysis revealed greater clonal expansion in HLA-associated TCR beta chains than in equally common others.

Primers for the PCR totalled 60 Vbeta and 13 Jbeta. Using immunoSEQ multiplex PCR, the repertoire was profiled, and TCRdb retains in-frame clones only, with some absent. Of 150,000 to 200,000 clones detected, around 77% appear once; the ten largest clones hold around 2.5%. This CDR3 spans 16 amino acids. The germline CDR1 and CDR2 sequences are MNHNY and SVGAGI (reference sequence). Trimming left V 2 bases short and J 3 bases short, with 17 bases between. This clone was detected only a few times. Antigen unknown. The sequence was collected from a man aged 60-69 years in good health and CMV-seronegative. The sample comprised PBMCs. The V call is TRBV6-6, the J call TRBJ2-7; weak D call: TRBD1 (6 bases). In DNA, the CDR3 is TGTGCCAGCAGTTACGATCCGGGACAACCAAACTACGAGCAGTACTTC. Amino acids: CASSYDPGQPNYEQYF.